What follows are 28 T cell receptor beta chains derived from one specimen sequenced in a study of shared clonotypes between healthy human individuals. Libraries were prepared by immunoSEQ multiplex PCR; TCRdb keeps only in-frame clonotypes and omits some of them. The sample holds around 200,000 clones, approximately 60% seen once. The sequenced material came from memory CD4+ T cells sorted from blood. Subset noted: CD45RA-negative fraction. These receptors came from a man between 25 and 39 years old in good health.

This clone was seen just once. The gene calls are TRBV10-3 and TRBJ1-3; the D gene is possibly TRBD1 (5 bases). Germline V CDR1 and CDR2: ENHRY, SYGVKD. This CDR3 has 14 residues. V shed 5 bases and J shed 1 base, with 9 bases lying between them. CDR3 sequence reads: CAISSGTSGNTIYF. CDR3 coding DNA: TGTGCCATCAGTTCCGGGACGTCTGGAAACACCATATATTTT.

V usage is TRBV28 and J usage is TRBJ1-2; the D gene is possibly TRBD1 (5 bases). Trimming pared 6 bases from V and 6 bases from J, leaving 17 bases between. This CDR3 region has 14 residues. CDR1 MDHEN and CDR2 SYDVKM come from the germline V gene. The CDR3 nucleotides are TGTGCCAGCAGATCTTCCGGGACCGATCATGGCTACACCTTC. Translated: CASRSSGTDHGYTF.

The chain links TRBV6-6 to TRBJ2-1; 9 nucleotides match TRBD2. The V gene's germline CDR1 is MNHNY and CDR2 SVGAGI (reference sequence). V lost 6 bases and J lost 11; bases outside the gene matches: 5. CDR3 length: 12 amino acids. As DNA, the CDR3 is TGTGCCAGCAGAGAGACTAGCGGAAAGCAGTTCTTC. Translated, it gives CASRETSGKQFF.

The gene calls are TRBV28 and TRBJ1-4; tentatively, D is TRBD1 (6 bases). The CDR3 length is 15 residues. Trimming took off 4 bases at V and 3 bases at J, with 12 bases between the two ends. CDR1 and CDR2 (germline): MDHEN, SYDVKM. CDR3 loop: CASSSTGRPNEKLFF. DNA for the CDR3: TGTGCCAGCAGTTCCACAGGGCGTCCTAATGAAAAACTGTTTTTT.

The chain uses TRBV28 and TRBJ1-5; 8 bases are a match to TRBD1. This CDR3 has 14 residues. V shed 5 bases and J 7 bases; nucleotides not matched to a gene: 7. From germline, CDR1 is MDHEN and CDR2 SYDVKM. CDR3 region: CASSTGGSYQPQHF. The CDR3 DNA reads TGTGCCAGCAGTACAGGGGGGTCCTACCAGCCCCAGCATTTT. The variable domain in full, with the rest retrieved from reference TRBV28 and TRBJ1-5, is DVKVTQSSRYLVKRTGEKVFLECVQDMDHENMFWYRQDPGLGLRLIYFSYDVKMKEKGDIPEGYSVSREKKERFSLILESASTNQTSMYLCASSTGGSYQPQHFGDGTRLSIL.

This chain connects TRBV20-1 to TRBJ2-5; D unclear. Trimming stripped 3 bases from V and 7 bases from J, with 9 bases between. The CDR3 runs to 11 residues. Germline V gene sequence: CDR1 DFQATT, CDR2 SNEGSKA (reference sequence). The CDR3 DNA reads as TGCAGTGCTAGGGTGAAAGGGACCCAGTACTTC. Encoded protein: CSARVKGTQYF.

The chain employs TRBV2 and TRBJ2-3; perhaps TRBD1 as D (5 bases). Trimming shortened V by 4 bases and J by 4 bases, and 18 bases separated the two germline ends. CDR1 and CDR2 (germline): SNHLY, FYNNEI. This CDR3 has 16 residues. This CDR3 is CASSGGLGAISDTQYF. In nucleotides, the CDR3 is TGTGCCAGCAGTGGTGGGCTAGGGGCCATCTCAGATACGCAGTATTTT.

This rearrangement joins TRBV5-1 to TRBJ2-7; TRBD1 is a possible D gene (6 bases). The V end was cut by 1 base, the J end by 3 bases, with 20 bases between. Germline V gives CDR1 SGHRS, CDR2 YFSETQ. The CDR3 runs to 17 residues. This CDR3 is CASSLWSGVGRVYEQYF. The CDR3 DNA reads TGCGCCAGCAGCTTGTGGTCAGGGGTAGGGCGGGTCTACGAGCAGTACTTC.

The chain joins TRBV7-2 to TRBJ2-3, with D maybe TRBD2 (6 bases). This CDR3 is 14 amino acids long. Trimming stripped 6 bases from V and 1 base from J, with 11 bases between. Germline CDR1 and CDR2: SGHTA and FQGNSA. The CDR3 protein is CASRGLLRTDTQYF. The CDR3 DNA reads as TGTGCCAGCAGAGGACTACTACGCACAGATACGCAGTATTTT. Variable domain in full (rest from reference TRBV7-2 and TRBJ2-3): GAGVSQSPSNKVTEKGKDVELRCDPISGHTALYWYRQSLGQGLEFLIYFQGNSAPDKSGLPSDRFSAERTGGSVSTLTIQRTQQEDSAVYLCASRGLLRTDTQYFGPGTRLTVL.

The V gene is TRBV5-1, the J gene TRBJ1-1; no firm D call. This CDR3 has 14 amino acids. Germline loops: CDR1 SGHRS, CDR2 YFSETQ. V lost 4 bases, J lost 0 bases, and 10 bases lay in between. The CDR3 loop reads CASSQQVMNTEAFF. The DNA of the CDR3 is TGCGCCAGCAGCCAACAAGTCATGAACACTGAAGCTTTCTTT.

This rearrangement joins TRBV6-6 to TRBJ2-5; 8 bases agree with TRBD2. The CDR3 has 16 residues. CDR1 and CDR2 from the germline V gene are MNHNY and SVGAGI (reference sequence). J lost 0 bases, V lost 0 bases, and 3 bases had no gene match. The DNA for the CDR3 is TGTGCCAGCAGTTACTCGGGACTAGTAAACCAAGAGACCCAGTACTTC. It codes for CASSYSGLVNQETQYF.

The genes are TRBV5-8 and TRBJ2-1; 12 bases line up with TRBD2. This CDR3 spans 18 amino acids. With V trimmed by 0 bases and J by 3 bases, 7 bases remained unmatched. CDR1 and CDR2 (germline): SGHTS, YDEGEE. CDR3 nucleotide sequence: TGTGCCAGCAGCTTGGCTACACTAGCGGGAGGCTTCTACAATGAGCAGTTCTTC. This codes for CASSLATLAGGFYNEQFF.

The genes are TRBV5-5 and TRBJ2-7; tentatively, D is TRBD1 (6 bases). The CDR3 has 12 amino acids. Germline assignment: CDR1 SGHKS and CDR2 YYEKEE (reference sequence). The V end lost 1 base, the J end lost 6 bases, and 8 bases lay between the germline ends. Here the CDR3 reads CASSLTGSEQYF. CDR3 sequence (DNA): TGTGCCAGCAGCTTGACAGGGAGCGAGCAGTACTTC.

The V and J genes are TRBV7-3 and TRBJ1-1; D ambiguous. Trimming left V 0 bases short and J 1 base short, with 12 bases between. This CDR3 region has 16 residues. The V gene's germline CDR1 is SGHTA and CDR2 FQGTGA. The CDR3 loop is CASSLTGRIENTEAFF. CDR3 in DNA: TGTGCCAGCAGCTTAACAGGTCGGATAGAGAACACTGAAGCTTTCTTT.

The CDR3 is CASSVAGGLAADNEQFF. CDR3 nucleotides: TGTGCCAGCAGCGTAGCGGGAGGACTAGCGGCCGACAATGAGCAGTTCTTC. The J gene is TRBJ2-1, the V gene TRBV9, with 10 bases aligning to TRBD2. V lost 0 bases and J lost 5; bases outside the gene matches: 8. The CDR3 extends over 17 amino acids. Germline loops: CDR1 SGDLS, CDR2 YYNGEE.

The CDR3: CASSVALSTGELFF. CDR3 DNA: TGTGCCAGCAGCGTAGCACTGAGCACCGGGGAGCTGTTTTTT. This chain connects TRBV9 to TRBJ2-2; no clear D gene. The germline CDR1 and CDR2 sequences are SGDLS and YYNGEE. The germline V and J ends were trimmed by 0 bases and 4 bases, with 7 bases remaining between them. The CDR3 length is 14 residues.

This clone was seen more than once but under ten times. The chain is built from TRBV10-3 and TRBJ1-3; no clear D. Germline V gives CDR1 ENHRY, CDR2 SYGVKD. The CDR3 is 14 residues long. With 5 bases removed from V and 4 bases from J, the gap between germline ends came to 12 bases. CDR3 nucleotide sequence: TGTGCCATCAGTCCGGGGATCTTGGGAAACACCATATATTTT. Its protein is CAISPGILGNTIYF.

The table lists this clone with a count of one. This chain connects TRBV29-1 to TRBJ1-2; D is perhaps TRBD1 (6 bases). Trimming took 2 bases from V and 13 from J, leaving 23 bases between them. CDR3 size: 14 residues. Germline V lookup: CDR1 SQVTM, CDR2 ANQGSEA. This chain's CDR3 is CSVESLQGTSFLTF. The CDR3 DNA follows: TGCAGCGTTGAAAGTTTACAGGGCACCAGTTTCCTCACCTTC.

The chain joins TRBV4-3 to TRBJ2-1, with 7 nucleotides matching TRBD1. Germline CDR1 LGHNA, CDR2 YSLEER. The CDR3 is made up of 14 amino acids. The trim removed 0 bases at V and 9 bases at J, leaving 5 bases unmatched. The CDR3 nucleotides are TGCGCCAGCAGCCAAGATAAGGGGGCGGTTGAGCAGTTCTTC. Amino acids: CASSQDKGAVEQFF.

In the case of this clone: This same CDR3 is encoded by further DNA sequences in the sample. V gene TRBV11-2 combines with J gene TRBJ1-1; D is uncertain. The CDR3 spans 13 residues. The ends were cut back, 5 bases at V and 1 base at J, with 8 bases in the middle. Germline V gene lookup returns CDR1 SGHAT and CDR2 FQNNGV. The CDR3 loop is CASSEQRNTEAFF. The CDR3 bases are TGTGCCAGCAGCGAACAGAGGAACACTGAAGCTTTCTTT.

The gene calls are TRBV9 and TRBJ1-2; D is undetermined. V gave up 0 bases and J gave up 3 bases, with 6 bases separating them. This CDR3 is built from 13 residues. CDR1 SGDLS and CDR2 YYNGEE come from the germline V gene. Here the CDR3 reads CASSVDWDYGYTF. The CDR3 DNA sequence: TGTGCCAGCAGCGTAGATTGGGACTATGGCTACACCTTC.

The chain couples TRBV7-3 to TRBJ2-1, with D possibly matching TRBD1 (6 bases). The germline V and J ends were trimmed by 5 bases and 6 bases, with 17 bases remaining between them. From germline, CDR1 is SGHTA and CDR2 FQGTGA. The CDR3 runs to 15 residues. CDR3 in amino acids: CASSSPGGAGNEQFF. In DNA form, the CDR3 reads TGTGCCAGCAGCAGTCCTGGGGGCGCAGGCAATGAGCAGTTCTTC.

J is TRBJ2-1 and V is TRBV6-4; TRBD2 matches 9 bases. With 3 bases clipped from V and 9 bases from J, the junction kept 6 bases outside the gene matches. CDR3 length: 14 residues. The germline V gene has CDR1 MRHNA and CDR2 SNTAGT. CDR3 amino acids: CASSDKAGGFEQFF. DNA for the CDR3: TGTGCCAGCAGTGATAAAGCGGGAGGATTTGAGCAGTTCTTC.

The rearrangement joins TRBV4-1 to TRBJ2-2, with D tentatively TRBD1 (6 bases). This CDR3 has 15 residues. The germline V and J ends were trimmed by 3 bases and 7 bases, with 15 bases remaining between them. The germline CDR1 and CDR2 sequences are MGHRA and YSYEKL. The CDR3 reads CASSQTNRVGGELFF. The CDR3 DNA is TGCGCCAGCAGCCAGACTAACAGGGTAGGCGGGGAGCTGTTTTTT.

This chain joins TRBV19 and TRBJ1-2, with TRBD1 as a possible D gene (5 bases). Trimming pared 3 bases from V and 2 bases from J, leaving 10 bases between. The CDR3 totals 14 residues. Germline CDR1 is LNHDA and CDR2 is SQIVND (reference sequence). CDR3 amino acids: CASSMDGANYGYTF. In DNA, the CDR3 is TGTGCCAGTAGTATGGACGGGGCCAACTATGGCTACACCTTC. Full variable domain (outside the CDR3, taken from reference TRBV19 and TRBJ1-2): DGGITQSPKYLFRKEGQNVTLSCEQNLNHDAMYWYRQDPGQGLRLIYYSQIVNDFQKGDIAEGYSVSREKKESFPLTVTSAQKNPTAFYLCASSMDGANYGYTFGSGTRLTVV.

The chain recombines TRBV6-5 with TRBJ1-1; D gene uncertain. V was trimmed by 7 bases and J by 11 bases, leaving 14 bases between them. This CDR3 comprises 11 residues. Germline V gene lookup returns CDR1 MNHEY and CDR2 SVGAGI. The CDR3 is CASIRGKEAFF. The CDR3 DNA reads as TGTGCCAGCATTAGAGGGAAGGAGGCTTTCTTT.

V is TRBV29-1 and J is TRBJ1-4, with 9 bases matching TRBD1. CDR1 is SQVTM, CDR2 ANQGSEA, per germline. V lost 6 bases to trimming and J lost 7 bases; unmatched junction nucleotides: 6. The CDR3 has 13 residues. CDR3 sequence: CSVETGGSEKLFF. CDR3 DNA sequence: TGCAGCGTCGAGACAGGGGGGAGTGAAAAACTGTTTTTT.

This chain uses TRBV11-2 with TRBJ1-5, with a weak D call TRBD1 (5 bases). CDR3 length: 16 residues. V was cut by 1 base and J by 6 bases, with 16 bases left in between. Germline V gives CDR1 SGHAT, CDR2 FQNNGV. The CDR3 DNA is TGTGCCAGCAGCTTAGGAAAAGGGGCTAAGGGTCAGCCCCAGCATTTT. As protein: CASSLGKGAKGQPQHF. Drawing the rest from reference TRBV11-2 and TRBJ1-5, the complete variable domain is EAGVAQSPRYKIIEKRQSVAFWCNPISGHATLYWYQQILGQGPKLLIQFQNNGVVDDSQLPKDRFSAERLKGVDSTLKIQPAKLEDSAVYLCASSLGKGAKGQPQHFGDGTRLSIL.